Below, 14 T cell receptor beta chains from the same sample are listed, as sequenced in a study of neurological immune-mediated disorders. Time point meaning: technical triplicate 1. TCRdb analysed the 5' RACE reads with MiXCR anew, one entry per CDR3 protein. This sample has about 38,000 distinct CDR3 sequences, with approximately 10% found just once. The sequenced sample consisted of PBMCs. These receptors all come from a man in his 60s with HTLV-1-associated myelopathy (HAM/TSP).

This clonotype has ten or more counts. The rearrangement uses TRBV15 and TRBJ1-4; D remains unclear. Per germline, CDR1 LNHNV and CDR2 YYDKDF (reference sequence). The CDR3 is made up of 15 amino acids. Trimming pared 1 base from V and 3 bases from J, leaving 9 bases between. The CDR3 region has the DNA TGTGCCACCAGCAGAGGGGCTCTGGCTAATGAAAAACTGTTTTTT. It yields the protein CATSRGALANEKLFF.

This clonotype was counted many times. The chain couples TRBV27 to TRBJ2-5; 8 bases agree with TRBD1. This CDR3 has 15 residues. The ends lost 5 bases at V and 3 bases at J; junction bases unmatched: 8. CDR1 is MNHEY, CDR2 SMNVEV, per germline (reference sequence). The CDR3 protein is CASSDGGTGEETQYF. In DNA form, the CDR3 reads TGTGCCAGCAGTGATGGAGGGACAGGAGAAGAGACCCAGTACTTC.

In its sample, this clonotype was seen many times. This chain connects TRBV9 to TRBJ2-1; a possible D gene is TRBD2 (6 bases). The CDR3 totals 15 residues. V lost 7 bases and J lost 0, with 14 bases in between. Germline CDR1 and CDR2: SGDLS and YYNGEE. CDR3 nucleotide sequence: TGTGCCAGCGGATTGGCCGGGAGCTCCTACAATGAGCAGTTCTTC. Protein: CASGLAGSSYNEQFF.

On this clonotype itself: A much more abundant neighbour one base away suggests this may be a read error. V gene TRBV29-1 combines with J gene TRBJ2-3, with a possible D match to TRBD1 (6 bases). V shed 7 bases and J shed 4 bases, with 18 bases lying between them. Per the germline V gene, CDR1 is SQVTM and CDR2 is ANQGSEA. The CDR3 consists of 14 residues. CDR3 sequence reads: CSAVDRLGADTQYF. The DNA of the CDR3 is TGCAGCGCCGTCGACAGGCTTGGCGCAGATACGCAGTATTTT.

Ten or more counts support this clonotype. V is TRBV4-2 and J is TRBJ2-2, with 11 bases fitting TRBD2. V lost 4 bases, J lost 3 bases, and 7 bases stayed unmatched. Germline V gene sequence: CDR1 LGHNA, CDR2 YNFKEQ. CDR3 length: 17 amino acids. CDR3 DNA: TGTGCCAGCAGCCCTGCAGGACTAGCGGGCCACACCGGGGAGCTGTTTTTT. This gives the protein CASSPAGLAGHTGELFF.

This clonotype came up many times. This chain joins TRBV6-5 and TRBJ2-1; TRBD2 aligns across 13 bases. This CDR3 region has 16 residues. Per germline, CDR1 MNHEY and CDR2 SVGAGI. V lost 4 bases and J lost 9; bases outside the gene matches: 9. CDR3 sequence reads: CASSSGLAGSGLEQFF. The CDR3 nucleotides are TGTGCCAGCAGTTCGGGACTAGCGGGAAGCGGTCTTGAGCAGTTCTTC.

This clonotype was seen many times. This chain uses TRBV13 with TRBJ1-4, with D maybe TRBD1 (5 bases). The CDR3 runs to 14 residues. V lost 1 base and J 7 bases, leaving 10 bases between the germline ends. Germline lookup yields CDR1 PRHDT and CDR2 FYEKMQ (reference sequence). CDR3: CASSLEGAGEKLFF. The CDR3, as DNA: TGTGCCAGCAGCTTAGAAGGGGCAGGTGAAAAACTGTTTTTT. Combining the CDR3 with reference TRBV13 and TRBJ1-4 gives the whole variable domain AAGVIQSPRHLIKEKRETATLKCYPIPRHDTVYWYQQGPGQDPQFLISFYEKMQSDKGSIPDRFSAQQFSDYHSELNMSSLELGDSALYFCASSLEGAGEKLFFGSGTQLSVL.

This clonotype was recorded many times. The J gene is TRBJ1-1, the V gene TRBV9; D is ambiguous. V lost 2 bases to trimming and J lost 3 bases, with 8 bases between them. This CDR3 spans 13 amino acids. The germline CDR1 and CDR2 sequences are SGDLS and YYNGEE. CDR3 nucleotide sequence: TGTGCCAGCAGCGTGGATGGTTACACTGAAGCTTTCTTT. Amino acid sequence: CASSVDGYTEAFF.

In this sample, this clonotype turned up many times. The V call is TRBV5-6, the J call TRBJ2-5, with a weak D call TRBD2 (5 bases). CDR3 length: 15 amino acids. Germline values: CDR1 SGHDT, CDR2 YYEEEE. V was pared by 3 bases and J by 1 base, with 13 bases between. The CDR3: CASSSLAGVQETQYF. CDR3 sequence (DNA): TGTGCCAGCAGCTCCCTAGCAGGCGTCCAAGAGACCCAGTACTTC.

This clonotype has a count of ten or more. The CDR3 nucleotides read TGTGCCATCAGTGAGTCGTTGGTAGCGGGACGCCCTAATGAGCAGTTCTTC. Amino acids: CAISESLVAGRPNEQFF. J is TRBJ2-1 and V is TRBV10-3; 8 bases are a match to TRBD2. CDR1 is ENHRY and CDR2 is SYGVKD in the germline V gene. This CDR3 comprises 17 residues. With 0 bases clipped from V and 7 bases from J, the junction kept 11 bases outside the gene matches.

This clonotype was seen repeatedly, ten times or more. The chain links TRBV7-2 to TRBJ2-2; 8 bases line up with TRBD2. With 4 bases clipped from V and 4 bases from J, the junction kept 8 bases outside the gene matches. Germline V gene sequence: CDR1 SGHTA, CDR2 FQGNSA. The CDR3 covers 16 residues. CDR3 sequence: CASSSGSGSFTGELFF. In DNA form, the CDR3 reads TGTGCCAGCAGCTCTGGGAGCGGGAGTTTCACCGGGGAGCTGTTTTTT.

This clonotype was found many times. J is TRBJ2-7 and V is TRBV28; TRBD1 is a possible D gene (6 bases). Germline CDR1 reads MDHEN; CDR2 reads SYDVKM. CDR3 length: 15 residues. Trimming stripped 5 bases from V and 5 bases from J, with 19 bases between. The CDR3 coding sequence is TGTGCCAGCAGTCCAGCTCAACAGGGTTACCACGAGCAGTACTTC. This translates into CASSPAQQGYHEQYF.

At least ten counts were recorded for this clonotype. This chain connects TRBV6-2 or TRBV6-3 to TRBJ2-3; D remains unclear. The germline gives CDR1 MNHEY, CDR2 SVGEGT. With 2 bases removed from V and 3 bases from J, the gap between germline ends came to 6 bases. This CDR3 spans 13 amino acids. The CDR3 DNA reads TGTGCCAGCAGTTACGACGGGACAGATACGCAGTATTTT. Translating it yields CASSYDGTDTQYF.

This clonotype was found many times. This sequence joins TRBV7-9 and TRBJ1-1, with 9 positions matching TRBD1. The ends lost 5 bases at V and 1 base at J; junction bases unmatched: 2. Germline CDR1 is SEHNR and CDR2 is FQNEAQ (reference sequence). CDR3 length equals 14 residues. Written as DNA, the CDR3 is TGTGCCAGCAGCGCGGACAGGGGGAACACTGAAGCTTTCTTT. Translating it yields CASSADRGNTEAFF.